This TCR beta chain was found in a study of T cells after yellow fever vaccination. The CDR3 extends over 12 amino acids. The V gene lost 5 bases and the J gene lost 4 bases, with 11 bases spanning the gap. The germline V gene has CDR1 GTSNPN and CDR2 SVGIG (reference sequence). The 5'RACE template-switching step produced TCR cDNA and added a universal primer site and UMIs. TCRdb independently ran MiXCR on the 5' RACE reads; one entry per CDR3 protein. Seen here are fewer than 100,000 distinct CDR3 sequences, approximately 9% observed once, and the top ten hold approximately 17%. The study's findings and limits: The study re-detected most primary-vaccination clones after the booster (96% CD4, approximately 87% CD8).

The V call is TRBV30, the J call TRBJ1-1; D possibly corresponds to TRBD1 (6 bases). The origin of this receptor is a young man who received the YFV17D yellow fever vaccine. The material sequenced was CD8+ T cells not binding an NS4B(214-222) dextramer, sorted from PBMCs, taken roughly 15 days after the first yellow fever vaccination. The CDR3 sequence is CAWGGLSTEAFF. The CDR3 coding sequence is TGTGCCTGGGGGGGCTTGAGCACTGAAGCTTTCTTT.